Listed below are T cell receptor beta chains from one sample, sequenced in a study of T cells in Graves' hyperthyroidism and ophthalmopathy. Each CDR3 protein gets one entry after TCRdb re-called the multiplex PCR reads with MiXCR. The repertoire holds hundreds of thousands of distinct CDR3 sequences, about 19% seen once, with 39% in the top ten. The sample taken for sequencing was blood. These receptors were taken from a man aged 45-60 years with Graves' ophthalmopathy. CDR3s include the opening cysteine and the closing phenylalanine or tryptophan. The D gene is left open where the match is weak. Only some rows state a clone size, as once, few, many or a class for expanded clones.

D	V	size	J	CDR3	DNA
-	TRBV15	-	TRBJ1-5	CATSRGTGLDQPQHF	TGTGCCACCAGCAGGGGAACTGGGCTTGATCAGCCCCAGCATTTT
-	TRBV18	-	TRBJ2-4	CASSPRDTLGGNIQYF	TGTGCCAGCTCACCACGTGACACCCTGGGGGGAAACATTCAGTACTTC
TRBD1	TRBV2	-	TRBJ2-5	CASSGPRDRGQETQYF	TGTGCCAGCAGTGGCCCCCGGGACAGGGGCCAAGAGACCCAGTACTTC
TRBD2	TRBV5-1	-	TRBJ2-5	CASSLSSGSQETQYF	TGCGCCAGCAGCTTGAGTAGCGGGAGCCAAGAGACCCAGTACTTC
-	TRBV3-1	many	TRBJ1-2	CASSRGTPGPYGYTF	TGTGCCAGCAGCCGTGGAACCCCGGGGCCATATGGCTACACCTTC
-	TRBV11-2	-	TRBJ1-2	CASSFGYYGYTF	TGTGCCAGCAGCTTTGGGTACTATGGCTACACCTTC
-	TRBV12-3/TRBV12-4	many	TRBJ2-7	CASSLGDLRTEQYF	TGTGCCAGCAGTTTGGGGGACCTACGTACCGAGCAGTACTTC
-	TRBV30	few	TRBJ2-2	CAWKGWPIGTGELFF	TGTGCCTGGAAGGGATGGCCAATTGGGACCGGGGAGCTGTTTTTT
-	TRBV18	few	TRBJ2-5	CASSPSRGAETQYF	TGTGCCAGCTCACCATCTCGGGGCGCGGAGACCCAGTACTTC
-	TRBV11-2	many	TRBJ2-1	CASSSLTGYNEQFF	TGTGCCAGCAGCTCTTTGACAGGTTACAATGAGCAGTTCTTC
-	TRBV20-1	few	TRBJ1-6	CSASPAWGNSPLHF	TGCAGTGCTAGTCCGGCATGGGGTAATTCACCCCTCCACTTT
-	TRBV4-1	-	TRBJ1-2	CASSYDPNYSYTF	TGCGCCAGCAGCTATGATCCTAACTATAGCTACACCTTC
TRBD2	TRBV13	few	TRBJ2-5	CASSPWTSGREETQYF	TGTGCCAGCAGCCCCTGGACTAGCGGGAGAGAAGAGACCCAGTACTTC
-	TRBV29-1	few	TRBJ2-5	CSVERGRGETQYF	TGCAGCGTTGAACGGGGGCGCGGTGAGACCCAGTACTTC
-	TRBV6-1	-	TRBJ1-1	CASSEARQNTEAFF	TGTGCCAGCAGTGAAGCAAGGCAGAACACTGAAGCTTTCTTT
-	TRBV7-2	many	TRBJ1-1	CASSPAPATEAFF	TGTGCCAGCAGCCCTGCTCCGGCCACTGAAGCTTTCTTT
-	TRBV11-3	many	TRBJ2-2	CASSLGQGNTGELFF	TGTGCCAGCAGCTTAGGGCAGGGTAACACCGGGGAGCTGTTTTTT
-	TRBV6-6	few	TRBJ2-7	CASSYSSHKTYEQYF	TGTGCCAGCAGTTACTCTAGTCACAAGACCTACGAGCAGTACTTC
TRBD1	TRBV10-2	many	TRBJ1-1	CASSESRTGASHLNTEAFF	TGCGCCAGCAGTGAGTCGAGGACAGGGGCGAGCCACTTGAACACTGAAGCTTTCTTT
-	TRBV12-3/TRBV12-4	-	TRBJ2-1	CASSYPNEQFF	TGTGCCAGCAGTTATCCCAATGAGCAGTTCTTC
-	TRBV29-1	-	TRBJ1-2	CSAGGPNKYGYTF	TGCAGCGCCGGGGGCCCTAACAAATATGGCTACACCTTC
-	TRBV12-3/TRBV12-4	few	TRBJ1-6	CASSLKGGSTSLPHSPLHF	TGTGCCAGCAGTTTAAAGGGTGGCAGCACCTCTCTACCTCATTCACCCCTCCACTTT
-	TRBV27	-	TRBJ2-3	CASSLEGRADRGTQYF	TGTGCCAGCAGTTTAGAGGGTAGGGCAGACCGAGGTACGCAGTATTTT
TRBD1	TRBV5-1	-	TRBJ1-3	CASSFGGTGEDSPSGNTIYF	TGCGCCAGCAGCTTTGGGGGGACAGGGGAGGATTCTCCCTCTGGAAACACCATATATTTT
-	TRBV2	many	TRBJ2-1	CASSEVSQGFYNEQFF	TGTGCCAGCAGTGAAGTGAGCCAGGGGTTCTACAATGAGCAGTTCTTC
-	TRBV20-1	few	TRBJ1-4	CNAQTENNEKLFF	TGCAATGCCCAGACAGAAAATAATGAAAAACTGTTTTTT
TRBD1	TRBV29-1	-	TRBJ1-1	CSGRQGVVNTEAFF	TGCAGCGGTAGACAGGGAGTCGTGAACACTGAAGCTTTCTTT
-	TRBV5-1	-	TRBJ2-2	CASSLGISGKNTGELFF	TGCGCCAGCAGCTTGGGGATTAGCGGAAAGAACACCGGGGAGCTGTTTTTT
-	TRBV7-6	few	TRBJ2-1	CASSLVRGEDSYNEQFF	TGTGCCAGCAGCTTAGTTAGGGGGGAGGACTCCTACAATGAGCAGTTCTTC
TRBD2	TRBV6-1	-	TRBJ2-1	CASSELAGRAEQFF	TGTGCCAGCAGCGAACTAGCGGGGAGGGCTGAGCAGTTCTTC
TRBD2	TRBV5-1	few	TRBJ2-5	CASTISGSGETQYF	TGCGCCAGCACCATTAGCGGGAGCGGAGAGACCCAGTACTTC
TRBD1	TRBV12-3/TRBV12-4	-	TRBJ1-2	CASSLALGGRALYGYTF	TGTGCCAGCAGTTTAGCGCTAGGGGGCCGAGCCCTCTATGGCTACACCTTC
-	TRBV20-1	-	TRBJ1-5	CSATGTPDSNQPQHF	TGCAGTGCTACCGGGACGCCTGATAGCAATCAGCCCCAGCATTTT
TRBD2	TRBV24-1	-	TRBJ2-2	CATSLAGRRGTGELFF	TGTGCCACCAGCCTAGCGGGAAGGCGGGGCACCGGGGAGCTGTTTTTT
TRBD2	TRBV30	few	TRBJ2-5	CAYGASGRATETQYF	TGTGCCTACGGGGCTAGCGGGAGGGCCACAGAGACCCAGTACTTC
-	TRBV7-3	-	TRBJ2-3	CASSGDPTFEDTQYF	TGTGCCAGCAGTGGGGACCCTACCTTCGAGGATACGCAGTATTTT
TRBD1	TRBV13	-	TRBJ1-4	CASSSGTGGKLFF	TGTGCCAGCAGCTCCGGGACAGGGGGAAAACTGTTTTTT
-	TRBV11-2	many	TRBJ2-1	CASSPGTKQFF	TGTGCCAGCAGCCCGGGGACCAAGCAGTTCTTC
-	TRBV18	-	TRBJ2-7	CASSRGTYEQYF	TGTGCCAGCAGTCGGGGAACCTACGAGCAGTACTTC
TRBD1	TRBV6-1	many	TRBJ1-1	CASSEGTGGLNTEAFF	TGTGCCAGCAGTGAAGGGACAGGGGGCTTGAACACTGAAGCTTTCTTT
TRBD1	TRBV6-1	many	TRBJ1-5	CASSPPDRINQPQHF	TGTGCCAGCAGTCCTCCGGACAGGATCAATCAGCCCCAGCATTTT
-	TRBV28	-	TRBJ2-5	CASSSGTQRETQYF	TGTGCCAGCAGTTCCGGGACCCAGAGAGAGACCCAGTACTTC
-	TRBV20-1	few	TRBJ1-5	CSARKNIDQPQHF	TGCAGTGCTAGAAAGAATATAGATCAGCCCCAGCATTTT
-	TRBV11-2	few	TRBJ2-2	CASKVMAGTSNTGELFF	TGTGCCAGCAAGGTAATGGCCGGGACGTCGAACACCGGGGAGCTGTTTTTT
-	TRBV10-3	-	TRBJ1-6	CAISESRLRNSPLHF	TGTGCCATCAGTGAGTCGCGCCTGCGGAACTCACCCCTCCACTTT